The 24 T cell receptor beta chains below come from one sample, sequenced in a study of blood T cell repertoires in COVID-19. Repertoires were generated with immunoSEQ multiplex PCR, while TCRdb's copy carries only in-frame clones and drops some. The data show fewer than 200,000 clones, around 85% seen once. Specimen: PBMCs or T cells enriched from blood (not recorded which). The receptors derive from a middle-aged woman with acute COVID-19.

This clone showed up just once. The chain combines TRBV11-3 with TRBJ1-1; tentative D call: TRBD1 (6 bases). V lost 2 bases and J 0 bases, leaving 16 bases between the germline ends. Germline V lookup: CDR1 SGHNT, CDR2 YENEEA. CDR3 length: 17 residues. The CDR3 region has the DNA TGTGCCAGCAGCTTACCCCCCCGGACAGACATGAACACTGAAGCTTTCTTT. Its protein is CASSLPPRTDMNTEAFF.

CDR3 region: CASSIDTHGTQYF. CDR3 sequence (DNA): TGTGCCAGCAGTATTGACACCCACGGGACCCAGTACTTC. This chain uses TRBV2 with TRBJ2-5; D gene ambiguous. CDR3 length equals 13 residues. In germline, CDR1 is SNHLY, CDR2 FYNNEI. Trimming pared 5 bases from V and 7 bases from J, leaving 14 bases between.

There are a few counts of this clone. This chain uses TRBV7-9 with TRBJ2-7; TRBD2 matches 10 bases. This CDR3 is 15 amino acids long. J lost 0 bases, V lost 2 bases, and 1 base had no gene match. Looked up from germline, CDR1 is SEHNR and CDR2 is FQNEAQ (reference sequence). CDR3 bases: TGTGCCAGCAGCTTATCTAGCGGGGGCTCCTACGAGCAGTACTTC. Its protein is CASSLSSGGSYEQYF.

CDR3 DNA: TGTGCTAGTGGTTCCGGGACAGGGGGACCAAAACTGTTTTTT. It translates to CASGSGTGGPKLFF. The chain recombines TRBV12-5 with TRBJ1-4, with TRBD1 identical over 11 bases. From germline, CDR1 is LGHNT and CDR2 FRNRAP. The CDR3 loop spans 14 amino acids. V gave up 4 bases and J gave up 10 bases; unmatched junction bases: 5.

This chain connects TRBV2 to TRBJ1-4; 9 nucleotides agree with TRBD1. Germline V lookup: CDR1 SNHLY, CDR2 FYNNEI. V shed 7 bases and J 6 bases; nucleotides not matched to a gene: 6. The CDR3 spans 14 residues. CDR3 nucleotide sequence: TGTGCCAGCAATACAGGGGGCAGTGATGAAAAACTGTTTTTT. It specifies CASNTGGSDEKLFF.

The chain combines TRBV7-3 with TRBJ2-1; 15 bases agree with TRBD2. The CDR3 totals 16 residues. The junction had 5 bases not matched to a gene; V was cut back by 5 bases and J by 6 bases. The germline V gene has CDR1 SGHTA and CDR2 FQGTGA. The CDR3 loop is CASSPGTSGRFNEQFF. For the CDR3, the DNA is TGTGCCAGCAGCCCGGGGACTAGCGGGAGGTTCAATGAGCAGTTCTTC.

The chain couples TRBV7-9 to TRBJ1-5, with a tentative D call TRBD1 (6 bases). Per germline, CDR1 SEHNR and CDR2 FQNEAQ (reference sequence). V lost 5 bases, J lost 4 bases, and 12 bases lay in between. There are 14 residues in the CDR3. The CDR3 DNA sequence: TGTGCCAGCAGCCCGACAGGCTCAAATCAGCCCCAGCATTTT. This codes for CASSPTGSNQPQHF.

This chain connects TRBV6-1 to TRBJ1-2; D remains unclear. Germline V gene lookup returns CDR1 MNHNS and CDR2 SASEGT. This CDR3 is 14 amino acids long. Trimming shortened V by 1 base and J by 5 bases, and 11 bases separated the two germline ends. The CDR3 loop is CASSEVIGRYGYTF. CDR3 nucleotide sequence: TGTGCCAGCAGTGAAGTGATCGGGAGATATGGCTACACCTTC.

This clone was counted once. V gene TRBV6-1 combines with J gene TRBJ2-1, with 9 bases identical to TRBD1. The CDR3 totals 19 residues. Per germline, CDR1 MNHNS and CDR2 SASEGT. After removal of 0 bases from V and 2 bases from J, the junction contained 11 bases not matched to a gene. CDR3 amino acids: CASSEAGPTGGAAYNEQFF. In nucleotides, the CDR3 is TGTGCCAGCAGTGAAGCGGGCCCCACAGGGGGCGCTGCCTACAATGAGCAGTTCTTC.

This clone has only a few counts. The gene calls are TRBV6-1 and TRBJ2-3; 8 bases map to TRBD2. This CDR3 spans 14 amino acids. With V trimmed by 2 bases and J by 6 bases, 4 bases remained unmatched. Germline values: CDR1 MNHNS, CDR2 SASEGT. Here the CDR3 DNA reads TGTGCCAGCAGTGAACAAAGACTAGCGGATACGCAGTATTTT. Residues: CASSEQRLADTQYF.

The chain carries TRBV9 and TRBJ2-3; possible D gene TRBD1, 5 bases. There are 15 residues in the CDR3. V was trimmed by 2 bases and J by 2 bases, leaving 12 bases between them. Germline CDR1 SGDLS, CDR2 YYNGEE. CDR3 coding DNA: TGTGCCAGCAGCGTGAACCCAGGGTCCACAGATACGCAGTATTTT. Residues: CASSVNPGSTDTQYF.

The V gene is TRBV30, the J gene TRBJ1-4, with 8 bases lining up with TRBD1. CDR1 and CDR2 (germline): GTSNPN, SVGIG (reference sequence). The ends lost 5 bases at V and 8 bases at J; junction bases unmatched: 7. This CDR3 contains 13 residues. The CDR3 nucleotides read TGTGCCTGGGGAGGACAGGGAGGCGAAAAACTGTTTTTT. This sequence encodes CAWGGQGGEKLFF.

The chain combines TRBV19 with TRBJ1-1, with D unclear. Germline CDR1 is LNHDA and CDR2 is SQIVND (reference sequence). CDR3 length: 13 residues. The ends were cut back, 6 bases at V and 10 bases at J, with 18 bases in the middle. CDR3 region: CASRGDTPARAFF. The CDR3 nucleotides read TGTGCCAGTAGGGGAGACACCCCGGCCAGAGCTTTCTTT.

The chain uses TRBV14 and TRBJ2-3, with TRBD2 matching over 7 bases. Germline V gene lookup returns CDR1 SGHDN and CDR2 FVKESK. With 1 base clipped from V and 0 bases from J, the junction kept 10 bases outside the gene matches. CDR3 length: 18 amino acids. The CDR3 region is CASSQVPRASGSTDTQYF. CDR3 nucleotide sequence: TGTGCCAGCAGCCAAGTCCCCCGCGCTAGCGGTAGCACAGATACGCAGTATTTT.

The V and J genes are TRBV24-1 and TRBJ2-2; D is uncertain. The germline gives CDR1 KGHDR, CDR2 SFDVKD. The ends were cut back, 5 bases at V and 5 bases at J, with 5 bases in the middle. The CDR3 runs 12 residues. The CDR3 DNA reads TGTGCCACCAGTGCAGGAACCGGGGAGCTGTTTTTT. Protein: CATSAGTGELFF.

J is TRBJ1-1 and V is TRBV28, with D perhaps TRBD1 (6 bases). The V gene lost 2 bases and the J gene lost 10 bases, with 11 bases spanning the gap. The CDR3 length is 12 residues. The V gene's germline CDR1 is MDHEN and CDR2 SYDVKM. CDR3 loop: CASSLRGSGAFF. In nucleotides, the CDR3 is TGTGCCAGCAGTTTAAGGGGGTCCGGAGCTTTCTTT.

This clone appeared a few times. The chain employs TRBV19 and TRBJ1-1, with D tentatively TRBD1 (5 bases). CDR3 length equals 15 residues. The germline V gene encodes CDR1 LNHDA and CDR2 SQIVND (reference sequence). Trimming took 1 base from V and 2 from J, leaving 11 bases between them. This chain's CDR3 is CASSIGLTGNTEAFF. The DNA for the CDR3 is TGTGCCAGTAGTATAGGGCTCACAGGAAACACTGAAGCTTTCTTT.

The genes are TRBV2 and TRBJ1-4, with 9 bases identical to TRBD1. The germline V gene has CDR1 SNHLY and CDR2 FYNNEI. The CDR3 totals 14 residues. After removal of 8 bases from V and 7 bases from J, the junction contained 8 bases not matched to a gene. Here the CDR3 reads CASAEQGAFEKLFF. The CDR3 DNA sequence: TGTGCCAGCGCTGAACAGGGGGCGTTTGAAAAACTGTTTTTT.

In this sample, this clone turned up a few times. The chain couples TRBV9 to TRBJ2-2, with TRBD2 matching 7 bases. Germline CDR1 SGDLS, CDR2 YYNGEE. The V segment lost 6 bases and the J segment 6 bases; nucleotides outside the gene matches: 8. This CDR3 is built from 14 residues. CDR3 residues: CASTREEVSGELFF. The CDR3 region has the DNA TGTGCCAGCACACGGGAGGAGGTATCCGGGGAGCTGTTTTTT.

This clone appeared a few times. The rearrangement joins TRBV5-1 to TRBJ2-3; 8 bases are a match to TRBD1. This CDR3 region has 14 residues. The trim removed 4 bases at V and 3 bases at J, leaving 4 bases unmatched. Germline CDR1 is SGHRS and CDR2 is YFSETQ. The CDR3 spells CASSPRQGTDTQYF. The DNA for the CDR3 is TGCGCCAGCAGCCCGCGACAGGGGACAGATACGCAGTATTTT.

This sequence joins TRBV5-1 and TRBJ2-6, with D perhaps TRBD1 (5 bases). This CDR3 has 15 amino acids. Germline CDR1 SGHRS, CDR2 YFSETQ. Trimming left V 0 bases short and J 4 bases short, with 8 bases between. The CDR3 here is CASSLEGVGANVLTF. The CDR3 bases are TGCGCCAGCAGCTTGGAAGGGGTGGGGGCCAACGTCCTGACTTTC.

DNA for the CDR3: TGTGCCAGCAGCCAAGGACTAGCGGGAGGGTCTCGCGAGCAGTACTTC. It encodes CASSQGLAGGSREQYF. The genes are TRBV4-2 and TRBJ2-7, with TRBD2 matching 14 bases. Germline assignment: CDR1 LGHNA and CDR2 YNFKEQ. The CDR3 totals 16 residues. Trimming cost V 1 base and J 6 bases; bases outside gene matches: 5.

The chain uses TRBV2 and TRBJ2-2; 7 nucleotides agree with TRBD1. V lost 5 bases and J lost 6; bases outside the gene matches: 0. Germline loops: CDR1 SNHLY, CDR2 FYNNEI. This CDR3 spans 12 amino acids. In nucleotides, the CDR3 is TGTGCCAGCAGTACAGGGGCCGGGGAGCTGTTTTTT. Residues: CASSTGAGELFF.

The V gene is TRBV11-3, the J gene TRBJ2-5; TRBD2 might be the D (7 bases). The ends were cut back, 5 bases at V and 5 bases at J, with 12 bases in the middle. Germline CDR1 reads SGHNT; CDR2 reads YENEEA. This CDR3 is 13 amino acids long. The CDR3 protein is CASSPRGGETQYF. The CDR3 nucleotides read TGTGCCAGCAGCCCTAGGGGGGGTGAGACCCAGTACTTC. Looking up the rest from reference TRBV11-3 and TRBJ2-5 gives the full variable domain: EAGVVQSPRYKIIEKKQPVAFWCNPISGHNTLYWYLQNLGQGPELLIRYENEEAVDDSQLPKDRFSAERLKGVDSTLKIQPAELGDSAVYLCASSPRGGETQYFGPGTRLLVL.